The 12 T cell receptor beta chains below all came from one sample that was sequenced in a study of T cell changes during pregnancy in multiple sclerosis. This table comes from immunoSEQ multiplex PCR, and its TCRdb copy is limited to in-frame clones, with some not included. The sample lists tens of thousands of clones; approximately 92% were seen once. Sequenced material: peripheral blood, taken in the third trimester of pregnancy. All receptors come from a female donor in good health, enrolled as a control in a pregnancy study.

The V and J genes are TRBV7-6 and TRBJ2-1; 11 positions match TRBD2. V lost 6 bases, J lost 10 bases, and 11 bases stayed unmatched. Germline loops: CDR1 SGHVS, CDR2 FNYEAQ. The CDR3 sequence is 15 residues long. CDR3 loop: CASRKTSGGLLEQFF. The CDR3, as DNA: TGTGCCAGCAGGAAAACTAGCGGGGGCCTCCTAGAGCAGTTCTTC.

The chain joins TRBV15 to TRBJ2-7; 9 bases match TRBD1. CDR3 length equals 14 residues. The V gene's germline CDR1 is LNHNV and CDR2 YYDKDF (reference sequence). With V trimmed by 0 bases and J by 7 bases, 4 bases remained unmatched. Written as DNA, the CDR3 is TGTGCCACCAGCAGAGAGACAGGGGGGGGAGAGCAGTACTTC. Residues: CATSRETGGGEQYF.

This sequence joins TRBV6-5 and TRBJ1-5, with D maybe TRBD1 (5 bases). Trimming removed 10 bases from V and 5 bases from J, with 12 bases in between. This CDR3 comprises 12 residues. Germline CDR1 and CDR2: MNHEY and SVGAGI. The CDR3 is CATGTPDQPQHF. The CDR3 DNA is TGTGCCACCGGGACTCCTGATCAGCCCCAGCATTTT.

V gene TRBV9 combines with J gene TRBJ2-3; 11 bases match TRBD2. The CDR3 extends over 16 amino acids. Germline V gene sequence: CDR1 SGDLS, CDR2 YYNGEE. V lost 0 bases to trimming and J lost 3 bases; unmatched junction nucleotides: 3. The CDR3 bases are TGTGCCAGCAGCGTAGGTACTAGCGGGAGTACAGATACGCAGTATTTT. It translates to CASSVGTSGSTDTQYF.

The V call is TRBV27, the J call TRBJ1-1; TRBD1 is a possible D gene (6 bases). Deletions cut 5 bases from V and 5 bases from J, with 12 bases between. Germline V gene data show CDR1 as MNHEY and CDR2 as SMNVEV (reference sequence). CDR3 length: 13 amino acids. CDR3: CASSLGQRTEAFF. CDR3 DNA: TGTGCCAGCAGTCTTGGACAGAGGACTGAAGCTTTCTTT.

V usage is TRBV6-4 and J usage is TRBJ2-2; 8 bases line up with TRBD1. The germline V gene encodes CDR1 MRHNA and CDR2 SNTAGT. V gave up 9 bases and J gave up 4 bases; unmatched junction bases: 4. This CDR3 region has 13 residues. Written as DNA, the CDR3 is TGTGCCAGTGGGACAGGCCCCACCGGGGAGCTGTTTTTT. This sequence encodes CASGTGPTGELFF.

The J gene is TRBJ2-5, the V gene TRBV4-1, with 8 bases aligning to TRBD2. This CDR3 contains 15 residues. J was trimmed by 2 bases and V by 1 base; bases with no gene match: 3. Germline CDR1 MGHRA, CDR2 YSYEKL. The CDR3 is CASSQVGGGQETQYF. The CDR3 DNA is TGCGCCAGCAGCCAAGTCGGCGGGGGGCAAGAGACCCAGTACTTC.

This chain uses TRBV5-1 with TRBJ2-1; 11 bases agree with TRBD2. The CDR3 contains 17 residues. Germline V lookup: CDR1 SGHRS, CDR2 YFSETQ. Unmatched junction bases numbered 12, after V lost 0 bases and J lost 10 bases. Here the CDR3 reads CASSLGRGTSGTMEQFF. DNA of the CDR3: TGCGCCAGCAGCTTGGGCCGCGGGACTAGCGGTACCATGGAGCAGTTCTTC.

The V gene is TRBV7-9, the J gene TRBJ1-6; TRBD1 aligns across 9 bases. CDR1 is SEHNR and CDR2 is FQNEAQ in the germline V gene (reference sequence). There are 16 residues in the CDR3. The junction had 7 bases not matched to a gene; V was cut back by 3 bases and J by 7 bases. The CDR3, as DNA: TGTGCCAGCAGCTTCCCAAATGACAGGGGGAATTCACCCCTCCACTTT. Translating it yields CASSFPNDRGNSPLHF.

The rearrangement joins TRBV5-4 to TRBJ1-2; 8 nucleotides align to TRBD1. The CDR3 totals 16 residues. CDR1 and CDR2 (germline): SGHNT, YYREEE (reference sequence). Unmatched junction bases numbered 13, after V lost 4 bases and J lost 5 bases. This chain's CDR3 is CASSLSGGQGGYGYTF. The CDR3 DNA reads TGTGCCAGCAGCCTTTCAGGTGGACAGGGAGGGTATGGCTACACCTTC. Variable domain in full (rest from reference TRBV5-4 and TRBJ1-2): ETGVTQSPTHLIKTRGQQVTLRCSSQSGHNTVSWYQQALGQGPQFIFQYYREEENGRGNFPPRFSGLQFPNYSSELNVNALELDDSALYLCASSLSGGQGGYGYTFGSGTRLTVV.

This chain links TRBV6-1 with TRBJ2-3; tentative D call: TRBD2 (5 bases). The CDR3 is 12 residues long. With 1 base removed from V and 8 bases from J, the gap between germline ends came to 7 bases. CDR1 is MNHNS, CDR2 SASEGT, per germline. The CDR3 is CASSEDGGTQYF. CDR3 bases: TGTGCCAGCAGTGAAGATGGAGGTACGCAGTATTTT.

This chain connects TRBV11-2 to TRBJ2-4, with D possibly matching TRBD1 (6 bases). V was cut by 5 bases and J by 6 bases, with 8 bases left in between. The CDR3 runs to 12 residues. Germline V gene sequence: CDR1 SGHAT, CDR2 FQNNGV. CDR3 coding DNA: TGTGCCAGCAGCCCGGACAGAAACATTCAGTACTTC. Its translation: CASSPDRNIQYF.